The entry below gives a single T cell receptor beta chain sequence along with its context. The antigen remains unidentified. This sample stems from a study of shared clonotypes between healthy human individuals. About the study: For every donor, three CD4 naive, three CD4 memory, two CD8 naive and one CD8 memory plates were used. Whole-study results and caveats: Estimated richness values were generally larger in naive subsets than in memory subsets.

Sequenced by immunoSEQ multiplex PCR; TCRdb stores in-frame clones only, minus some. The table shows about 550,000 clones, with around 95% occurring only once. From germline, CDR1 is SGHNT and CDR2 YYREEE (reference sequence). The CDR3 length is 16 residues. Trimming removed 4 bases from V and 3 bases from J; junction bases left unmatched: 11. In the naive CD8 group, cells lacked CD45RO and were positively selected for CCR7, so terminally differentiated effector memory CD45RA+ cells were left out. The rearrangement joins TRBV5-4 to TRBJ2-7; the match to TRBD2 covers 9 bases. This TCR was recovered from a woman in her 30s in good health. The specimen was naive CD8+ T cells sorted from blood. CDR3 sequence (DNA): TGTGCCAGCAGCCAAGATCCGACTAGCGGATACTACGAGCAGTACTTC. It codes for CASSQDPTSGYYEQYF.